One T cell receptor (beta chain) is described in this entry. Its antigen is currently unknown. These data come from a study of identical twins. Study conclusions and caveats: Rather than following the same donors, the conclusions depended on cross-sectional statistical analysis. For zero-insertion analyses, partial confounding could come from invariant MAIT and iNKT cells.

A universal primer site was added by template switching, and unique molecular identifiers were carried by the cDNA. TCRdb re-analysed the 5' RACE reads in MiXCR, keeping a single row per CDR3 protein. This sample has around 690,000 distinct CDR3 sequences, with around 20% found just once. Looked up from germline, CDR1 is SGDLS and CDR2 is YYNGEE. The CDR3 sequence is 20 residues long. V lost 1 base to trimming and J lost 8 bases; unmatched junction nucleotides: 18. The data also belong to a second study, concerning T cells expressing NK-cell markers. That publication notes: There were seven HCMV-seropositive donors and one seronegative donor among the eight sequenced.

The receptor was isolated from a young woman in good health. The chain carries TRBV9 and TRBJ2-1, with 13 bases lining up with TRBD2. The sequenced sample was PBMCs. This CDR3 is CASSVPLQPRGTSGVYEQFF. Here the CDR3 DNA reads TGTGCCAGCAGCGTACCCCTCCAACCTCGGGGGACTAGCGGGGTCTATGAGCAGTTCTTC.